This entry describes one TCR beta chain. The sample belongs to a study of T cell changes during pregnancy in multiple sclerosis. CDR1 LNHDA and CDR2 SQIVND come from the germline V gene (reference sequence). The CDR3 contains 16 residues. Trimming stripped 5 bases from V and 0 bases from J, with 14 bases between. The table came from immunoSEQ multiplex PCR; TCRdb's copy has only in-frame clones and leaves some out. This sample has approximately 52,000 clones, with roughly 92% found just once. The chain recombines TRBV19 with TRBJ2-1; TRBD1 is a possible D gene (6 bases). The TCR comes from a female donor with multiple sclerosis, enrolled in a pregnancy study. The input for sequencing was CD4+ T cells from peripheral blood mononuclear cells, taken in the third trimester of pregnancy. CDR3 sequence reads: CASSLPLDSSYNEQFF. As DNA, the CDR3 is TGTGCCAGTAGTCTCCCCCTGGACAGCTCCTACAATGAGCAGTTCTTC.